One and the same sample provided the 6 T cell receptor beta chains below, sequenced in a study of monozygotic twins with inflammatory bowel disease. One entry per CDR3 protein, without DNA, is what TCRdb gives after re-calling the 5' RACE reads. Seen in this sample are some 170,000 distinct CDR3 sequences; the ten most common clones hold roughly 7.4%. Sequenced input: blood. The receptors derive from a human donor with ulcerative colitis or Crohn's disease, or a healthy co-twin of an affected twin (not recorded which).

The chain carries TRBV29-1 and TRBJ1-2; absent DNA, TCRdb's TRBD1 call cannot be checked. Per germline, CDR1 SQVTM and CDR2 ANQGSEA. The CDR3 is 15 residues long. The chain's CDR3 is CSASPGTGYLGGYTF. The complete variable domain, with remaining parts taken from reference TRBV29-1 and TRBJ1-2, reads SAVISQKPSRDICQRGTSLTIQCQVDSQVTMMFWYRQQPGQSLTLIATANQGSEATYESGFVIDKFPISRPNLTFSTLTVSNMSPEDSSIYLCSASPGTGYLGGYTFGSGTRLTVV.

This chain links TRBV20-1 with TRBJ2-7. This CDR3 has 12 amino acids. Germline assignment: CDR1 DFQATT and CDR2 SNEGSKA (reference sequence). The chain's CDR3 is CSARDLGYEQYF.

The chain recombines TRBV28 with TRBJ2-1; the D gene TCRdb calls, TRBD1, cannot be checked with no DNA. The CDR3 spans 15 residues. Per the germline V gene, CDR1 is MDHEN and CDR2 is SYDVKM. The CDR3 sequence is CASSSRDRVPAEQFF.

The rearrangement uses TRBV28 and TRBJ1-6. CDR1 and CDR2 (germline): MDHEN, SYDVKM. The CDR3 is made up of 12 amino acids. CDR3 residues: CASSPYNSPLHF.

CDR3 sequence reads: CSARGTQAGTSGANEQFF. This chain connects TRBV20-1 to TRBJ2-1; the D gene TCRdb calls, TRBD2, cannot be checked with no DNA. CDR1 is DFQATT and CDR2 is SNEGSKA in the germline V gene (reference sequence). The CDR3 contains 18 residues.

The chain uses TRBV4-1 and TRBJ1-3. Germline assignment: CDR1 MGHRA and CDR2 YSYEKL. CDR3 length: 14 amino acids. The CDR3 loop reads CASSHLGAGNTIYF.